Shown below are 7 T cell receptor beta chains from a single sample sequenced in a study of vaccination effects on CD4 cells after COVID-19. Measured with immunoSEQ multiplex PCR; TCRdb has only the in-frame clones, and not every one. Here the sample spans around 66,000 clones, less than 80% being singletons. Their target antigens are unknown. Antigen-specific CD4+ T cells were first expanded with viral peptide pools by the ViraFEST assay and only then sequenced. Isolation of CD4+ T cells took place after 10 to 11 days of culture. Testing of the vaccine recipients showed negative nucleocapsid antibodies and no prior SARS-CoV-2 infection. Specimen: CD4+ T cells from PBMCs cultured with HCoV-OC43 spike peptides, collected before COVID-19 vaccination. Indicated subset: HCoV-OC43 spike overlapping peptide pool stimulation. The receptors come from a human donor who received a COVID-19 vaccine.

This clone has just a few counts. This chain joins TRBV19 and TRBJ2-2, with D perhaps being TRBD1 or TRBD2 (5 bases each). Germline V gene lookup returns CDR1 LNHDA and CDR2 SQIVND (reference sequence). CDR3 size: 15 residues. Trimming stripped 10 bases from V and 0 bases from J, with 15 bases between. The chain's CDR3 is CATCPGRPNTGELFF. The CDR3 DNA reads as TGTGCCACGTGCCCGGGGCGCCCGAACACCGGGGAGCTGTTTTTT.

The rearrangement joins TRBV28 to TRBJ1-3; no reliable D call. Germline CDR1 and CDR2: MDHEN and SYDVKM. V gave up 7 bases and J gave up 7 bases, with 14 bases separating them. CDR3 length: 13 amino acids. CDR3 nucleotides: TGTGCCAGCACCCGACAACCCGGCAACACCATATATTTT. It yields the protein CASTRQPGNTIYF.

The chain carries TRBV19 and TRBJ2-3; TRBD1 might be the D (5 bases). Germline assignment: CDR1 LNHDA and CDR2 SQIVND (reference sequence). The CDR3 has 15 residues. The ends were cut back, 2 bases at V and 0 bases at J, with 9 bases in the middle. The CDR3 bases are TGTGCCAGTAGTATAAGGGGCAGGAGCACAGATACGCAGTATTTT. It yields the protein CASSIRGRSTDTQYF.

J is TRBJ2-2 and V is TRBV18, with 7 nucleotides matching TRBD1. The CDR3 is made up of 18 amino acids. V shed 4 bases and J 1 base; nucleotides not matched to a gene: 12. Germline assignment: CDR1 KGHSH and CDR2 LQKENI. CDR3: CASSHPLGQNLNTGELFF. Here the CDR3 DNA reads TGTGCCAGCTCACATCCTTTGGGACAGAATTTGAACACCGGGGAGCTGTTTTTT.

V gene TRBV30 combines with J gene TRBJ1-5; no clear D. There are 13 residues in the CDR3. Germline CDR1 and CDR2: GTSNPN and SVGIG (reference sequence). The V end was cut by 3 bases, the J end by 0 bases, with 6 bases between. CDR3 sequence: CAWSSYSNQPQHF. In DNA, the CDR3 is TGTGCCTGGAGCAGTTATAGCAATCAGCCCCAGCATTTT.

This chain connects TRBV6-2 or TRBV6-3 to TRBJ1-5; tentatively, D is TRBD1 (6 bases). This CDR3 has 15 amino acids. The V end lost 4 bases, the J end lost 2 bases, and 12 bases lay between the germline ends. The germline V gene encodes CDR1 MNHEY and CDR2 SVGEGT. CDR3 sequence: CASSFGGEGNQPQHF. CDR3 sequence (DNA): TGTGCCAGCAGTTTTGGGGGCGAGGGCAATCAGCCCCAGCATTTT.

This rearrangement joins TRBV5-4 to TRBJ2-2, with D perhaps being TRBD1 or TRBD2 (5 bases each). This CDR3 comprises 13 residues. V was shortened by 0 bases and J by 8 bases, with 8 bases between the two germline ends. CDR1 is SGHNT and CDR2 is YYREEE in the germline V gene (reference sequence). The CDR3 nucleotides read TGTGCCAGCAGCTTGGCGGGGCTGGGGGAGCTGTTTTTT. Its protein is CASSLAGLGELFF.